This passage covers 29 T cell receptor beta chains from one sample sequenced in a study of radiotherapy plus CTLA-4 blockade in lung cancer. Sequencing was performed with immunoSEQ multiplex PCR; in TCRdb, only in-frame clones are kept and a portion is missing. The table has roughly 62,000 clones, more than 70% seen once; the top ten hold around 3%. Source: peripheral blood, taken from a patient treated with radiotherapy plus ipilimumab. These receptors were collected from a human donor with non-small cell lung cancer who had a complete response to radiotherapy plus ipilimumab.

The chain uses TRBV19 and TRBJ2-4, with TRBD1 identical over 8 bases. The CDR3 length is 16 residues. CDR1 and CDR2 (germline): LNHDA, SQIVND (reference sequence). V trimming: 5 bases; J trimming: 6 bases; junction bases outside the gene matches: 12. CDR3 loop: CASSQSGTGGRNIQYF. As DNA, the CDR3 is TGTGCCAGTAGTCAATCCGGGACAGGCGGCAGAAACATTCAGTACTTC.

The sample holds many counts of this clone. The rearrangement uses TRBV7-9 and TRBJ1-4, with D perhaps TRBD1 (6 bases). The CDR3 covers 17 residues. CDR1 is SEHNR and CDR2 is FQNEAQ in the germline V gene (reference sequence). Between the trimmed V and J ends, which lost 5 bases and 8 bases, there was a span of 24 bases. The CDR3 is CASSPGKIQGGEEKLFF. In DNA form, the CDR3 reads TGTGCCAGCAGCCCAGGCAAGATACAGGGAGGGGAAGAAAAACTGTTTTTT.

The rearrangement links TRBV5-1 to TRBJ2-6; no definite D call. Germline-derived CDR1 and CDR2 are SGHRS and YFSETQ. This CDR3 has 15 residues. The V end lost 0 bases, the J end lost 2 bases, and 6 bases lay between the germline ends. CDR3 bases: TGCGCCAGCAGCTTGGTGGGCCCTGGGGCCAACGTCCTGACTTTC. Translated: CASSLVGPGANVLTF.

The rearrangement uses TRBV4-3 and TRBJ2-1; 8 bases are a match to TRBD1. This CDR3 contains 16 residues. Germline CDR1 and CDR2: LGHNA and YSLEER. J was trimmed by 6 bases and V by 2 bases; bases with no gene match: 9. The CDR3: CASSQRRQGAGNEQFF. The DNA for the CDR3 is TGCGCCAGCAGCCAAAGGCGGCAGGGGGCAGGCAATGAGCAGTTCTTC.

The chain uses TRBV2 and TRBJ2-7; maybe TRBD1 (6 bases). Germline lookup yields CDR1 SNHLY and CDR2 FYNNEI. With 4 bases removed from V and 0 bases from J, the gap between germline ends came to 13 bases. This CDR3 has 15 residues. Here the CDR3 DNA reads TGTGCCAGCAGTGGAGGACAGATATTCTCCTACGAGCAGTACTTC. Translating it yields CASSGGQIFSYEQYF.

The rearrangement joins TRBV18 to TRBJ1-1, with a weak D call TRBD1 (5 bases). Per the germline V gene, CDR1 is KGHSH and CDR2 is LQKENI. This CDR3 has 15 residues. V was pared by 3 bases and J by 1 base, with 12 bases between. The CDR3 spells CASSPQRGENTEAFF. The CDR3 nucleotides read TGTGCCAGCTCACCGCAACGGGGGGAGAACACTGAAGCTTTCTTT.

Here the CDR3 DNA reads TGTGCCAGCAATCAGGGGACGAACTCCTACGAGCAGTACTTC. Its protein is CASNQGTNSYEQYF. J is TRBJ2-7 and V is TRBV7-2; weak D call: TRBD1 (6 bases). This CDR3 has 14 amino acids. Trimming took off 7 bases at V and 0 bases at J, with 13 bases between the two ends. Germline V gene lookup returns CDR1 SGHTA and CDR2 FQGNSA.

The genes are TRBV10-2 and TRBJ1-2; TRBD1 might be the D (6 bases). The germline CDR1 and CDR2 sequences are WSHSY and SAAADI. CDR3 length: 13 residues. The ends were cut back, 6 bases at V and 7 bases at J, with 15 bases in the middle. Written as DNA, the CDR3 is TGCGCCAGCAGCACAGGGAGACTGACTGGCTACACCTTC. Translated, it gives CASSTGRLTGYTF.

This clone ranks as medium-sized. The chain carries TRBV28 and TRBJ1-2; possibly TRBD1 for D (5 bases). CDR3 length equals 18 residues. V lost 6 bases to trimming and J lost 7 bases, with 30 bases between them. CDR1 MDHEN and CDR2 SYDVKM come from the germline V gene. CDR3 amino acids: CASRQAALGGNLRSGYTF. CDR3 in DNA: TGTGCCAGCAGACAAGCCGCCTTGGGGGGAAACCTTCGTAGTGGCTACACCTTC.

The rearrangement uses TRBV7-2 and TRBJ2-1, with TRBD2 identical over 11 bases. The CDR3 is 16 amino acids. The V and J ends lost 1 base and 7 bases, in that order; junction bases with no gene match: 6. Germline V CDR1 and CDR2: SGHTA, FQGNSA. The DNA of the CDR3 is TGTGCCAGCAGCTTAGGGGGGCTAGCGGGGGGAAATGAGCAGTTCTTC. Its protein is CASSLGGLAGGNEQFF.

The table lists this clone with a few counts. V gene TRBV6-6 combines with J gene TRBJ1-5; 7 positions match TRBD1. Germline CDR1 is MNHNY and CDR2 is SVGAGI (reference sequence). Trimming removed 7 bases from V and 1 base from J; junction bases left unmatched: 10. The CDR3 totals 16 residues. CDR3 region: CASTQTKGQSNQPQHF. The CDR3 nucleotides read TGTGCCAGCACCCAGACTAAGGGACAGAGCAATCAGCCCCAGCATTTT.

The chain recombines TRBV19 with TRBJ2-7; 8 bases align to TRBD1. Germline CDR1 is LNHDA and CDR2 is SQIVND (reference sequence). The V segment lost 5 bases and the J segment 1 base; nucleotides outside the gene matches: 4. This CDR3 is built from 14 residues. The CDR3 region has the DNA TGTGCCAGTAGTTTATGGGACAGGTCCTACGAGCAGTACTTC. Protein: CASSLWDRSYEQYF.

The rearrangement links TRBV18 to TRBJ1-2, with D maybe TRBD1 (6 bases). This CDR3 has 16 amino acids. CDR1 is KGHSH and CDR2 is LQKENI in the germline V gene. The ends were cut back, 5 bases at V and 4 bases at J, with 20 bases in the middle. The CDR3 nucleotides read TGTGCCAGCTCATACTCCCGGGGGGCACAGGGCTATGGCTACACCTTC. Amino acids: CASSYSRGAQGYGYTF. Full variable domain (rest looked up from reference TRBV18 and TRBJ1-2): NAGVMQNPRHLVRRRGQEARLRCSPMKGHSHVYWYRQLPEEGLKFMVYLQKENIIDESGMPKERFSAEFPKEGPSILRIQQVVRGDSAAYFCASSYSRGAQGYGYTFGSGTRLTVV.

This chain links TRBV10-1 with TRBJ1-2; 7 positions agree with TRBD1. V lost 6 bases to trimming and J lost 8 bases; unmatched junction nucleotides: 6. Germline assignment: CDR1 WNHNN and CDR2 SYGVQD (reference sequence). The CDR3 is made up of 12 amino acids. The CDR3 bases are TGCGCCAGCAGCCGACAGGGTCGAGGCTACACCTTC. This encodes CASSRQGRGYTF.

V and J are TRBV6-5 and TRBJ1-3, with D maybe TRBD1 (6 bases). CDR3 size: 14 residues. Germline-derived CDR1 and CDR2 are MNHEY and SVGAGI. Trimming pared 4 bases from V and 3 bases from J, leaving 10 bases between. The CDR3 nucleotides read TGTGCCAGCAGTTCGGACAGTTATGGAAACACCATATATTTT. The encoded protein is CASSSDSYGNTIYF.

The V and J genes are TRBV29-1 and TRBJ1-2; 7 bases are shared with TRBD1. V dropped 6 bases and J dropped 8; count of bases not matched to a gene: 6. This CDR3 spans 11 amino acids. Germline V gives CDR1 SQVTM, CDR2 ANQGSEA. CDR3 loop: CSVASGGGYTF. For the CDR3, the DNA is TGCAGCGTGGCTTCAGGGGGGGGCTACACCTTC.

This chain joins TRBV18 and TRBJ2-7; the D gene is possibly TRBD2 (6 bases). The length of the CDR3 is 14 residues. The ends were cut back, 2 bases at V and 7 bases at J, with 15 bases in the middle. CDR1 KGHSH and CDR2 LQKENI come from the germline V gene. CDR3 nucleotides: TGTGCCAGCTCACCAGGGGGGACCCAACGAGAGCAGTACTTC. It encodes CASSPGGTQREQYF.

J is TRBJ2-1 and V is TRBV9; 10 bases match TRBD2. V trimming: 2 bases; J trimming: 5 bases; junction bases outside the gene matches: 13. CDR3 length: 18 amino acids. Germline V gene data show CDR1 as SGDLS and CDR2 as YYNGEE. CDR3 in DNA: TGTGCCAGCAGCGTGGGGTTACCAAGCGGGAGGGCCCACAATGAGCAGTTCTTC. Protein: CASSVGLPSGRAHNEQFF.

In its sample, this clone was seen a few times. The chain employs TRBV18 and TRBJ1-2; D is possibly TRBD1 (5 bases). The V end was cut by 4 bases, the J end by 4 bases, with 13 bases between. The CDR3 is 14 residues long. Per the germline V gene, CDR1 is KGHSH and CDR2 is LQKENI. CDR3 region: CASSHGTESYGYTF. The CDR3 bases are TGTGCCAGCTCACACGGGACTGAAAGCTATGGCTACACCTTC. Looking up the rest from reference TRBV18 and TRBJ1-2 gives the full variable domain: NAGVMQNPRHLVRRRGQEARLRCSPMKGHSHVYWYRQLPEEGLKFMVYLQKENIIDESGMPKERFSAEFPKEGPSILRIQQVVRGDSAAYFCASSHGTESYGYTFGSGTRLTVV.

This clone was recorded only once. V and J are TRBV7-2 and TRBJ2-1; D is perhaps TRBD2 (5 bases). CDR3 size: 18 residues. The V gene lost 3 bases and the J gene lost 4 bases, with 22 bases spanning the gap. Germline values: CDR1 SGHTA, CDR2 FQGNSA. This chain's CDR3 is CASSFPEGRARGYNEQFF. The CDR3 DNA follows: TGTGCCAGCAGCTTCCCGGAAGGAAGGGCCCGAGGGTACAATGAGCAGTTCTTC.

V usage is TRBV5-1 and J usage is TRBJ1-2; 8 bases are shared with TRBD1. The CDR3 contains 15 residues. CDR1 SGHRS and CDR2 YFSETQ come from the germline V gene. The V segment lost 4 bases and the J segment 2 bases; nucleotides outside the gene matches: 7. The CDR3 here is CASSHGDRINYGYTF. Written as DNA, the CDR3 is TGCGCCAGCAGCCATGGGGACAGGATAAACTATGGCTACACCTTC.

This clone appeared once. CDR3 sequence: CAIDPGRGVNSYEQYF. Here the CDR3 DNA reads TGTGCCATCGATCCGGGGCGGGGGGTAAATTCCTACGAGCAGTACTTC. This chain connects TRBV2 to TRBJ2-7; the match to TRBD2 covers 8 bases. The CDR3 consists of 16 residues. Germline V gene data show CDR1 as SNHLY and CDR2 as FYNNEI. Trimming took 10 bases from V and 1 from J; bases not matched to a gene: 15.

The CDR3 bases are TGCGCCAGCACCTGGACAGGGGTGGGAGGAAACACCATATATTTT. Translated, it gives CASTWTGVGGNTIYF. The J gene is TRBJ1-3, the V gene TRBV10-1; 9 nucleotides align to TRBD1. Losses at the gene ends were 7 bases for V and 4 bases for J; bases not matched to a gene: 8. The CDR3 is 15 amino acids. Germline V CDR1 and CDR2: WNHNN, SYGVQD (reference sequence).

This clone was observed a single time. The V gene is TRBV15, the J gene TRBJ2-5; D unclear. The CDR3 runs to 14 residues. CDR1 and CDR2 (germline): LNHNV, YYDKDF (reference sequence). V shed 5 bases and J shed 1 base, with 11 bases lying between them. The CDR3 is CATSRNRAQETQYF. The CDR3, as DNA: TGTGCCACCAGCCGCAACAGAGCCCAAGAGACCCAGTACTTC. The complete variable domain, with remaining parts taken from reference TRBV15 and TRBJ2-5, reads DAMVIQNPRYQVTQFGKPVTLSCSQTLNHNVMYWYQQKSSQAPKLLFHYYDKDFNNEADTPDNFQSRRPNTSFCFLDIRSPGLGDTAMYLCATSRNRAQETQYFGPGTRLLVL.

The chain links TRBV5-1 to TRBJ2-5; 10 bases align to TRBD2. Germline-derived CDR1 and CDR2 are SGHRS and YFSETQ. The ends lost 0 bases at V and 4 bases at J; junction bases unmatched: 6. CDR3 length: 16 amino acids. CDR3 nucleotide sequence: TGCGCCAGCAGCTTGGTTCTGTCTAGCGGGGGAGAGACCCAGTACTTC. Translating gives CASSLVLSSGGETQYF.

The V and J genes are TRBV5-4 and TRBJ2-5, with 7 bases that match TRBD1. There are 13 residues in the CDR3. CDR1 and CDR2 from the germline V gene are SGHNT and YYREEE (reference sequence). V shed 2 bases, J shed 7 bases, and the junction held 5 bases outside the gene matches. CDR3 amino acids: CASSLQGPGTQYF. The CDR3, as DNA: TGTGCCAGCAGCTTACAGGGGCCAGGGACCCAGTACTTC.

The chain joins TRBV7-9 to TRBJ2-2; 9 bases line up with TRBD1. The V segment lost 4 bases and the J segment 3 bases; nucleotides outside the gene matches: 6. The CDR3 is made up of 16 amino acids. Germline CDR1 reads SEHNR; CDR2 reads FQNEAQ (reference sequence). The CDR3 region has the DNA TGTGCCAGCAGCTCCCGGGACAGGGTTTACACCGGGGAGCTGTTTTTT. It translates to CASSSRDRVYTGELFF.

This clone was recorded a few times. J is TRBJ1-1 and V is TRBV6-6, with TRBD1 matching 10 bases. Germline V CDR1 and CDR2: MNHNY, SVGAGI (reference sequence). The CDR3 consists of 15 residues. V was clipped by 5 bases and J by 5 bases; unmatched bases: 8. CDR3 bases: TGTGCCAGCAGTGCCCAGGACAGGGGGGGGACTGAAGCTTTCTTT. This sequence encodes CASSAQDRGGTEAFF.

The chain links TRBV4-1 to TRBJ2-1; 11 bases align to TRBD2. This CDR3 is 17 amino acids long. V shed 4 bases and J 2 bases; nucleotides not matched to a gene: 7. Germline CDR1 is MGHRA and CDR2 is YSYEKL. The CDR3 loop is CASSRISGRETYNEQFF. The CDR3 nucleotides are TGCGCCAGCAGCCGTATTAGCGGGAGGGAAACCTACAATGAGCAGTTCTTC.